The 16 T cell receptor beta chains below come from one sample, sequenced in a study of shared clonotypes between healthy human individuals. Assay: immunoSEQ multiplex PCR; the TCRdb copy retains only in-frame clones and omits some. The repertoire holds fewer than 400,000 clones, with about 74% as singletons. Sequencing was done on a sample of memory CD4+ T cells sorted from blood. Subset given: CD45RA-negative fraction. These receptors were taken from a man aged 30 to 45 in good health.

This clone appeared a few times. V is TRBV5-1 and J is TRBJ2-3; TRBD1 matches at 10 bases. The CDR3 sequence is 18 residues long. Per the germline V gene, CDR1 is SGHRS and CDR2 is YFSETQ. The V and J ends lost 7 bases and 4 bases, in that order; junction bases with no gene match: 18. The CDR3 reads CASSLNPPGTGASDTQYF. CDR3 DNA: TGCGCCAGCTCTCTAAACCCCCCCGGGACAGGGGCTTCAGATACGCAGTATTTT. Filled out from reference TRBV5-1 and TRBJ2-3, the complete variable domain reads KAGVTQTPRYLIKTRGQQVTLSCSPISGHRSVSWYQQTPGQGLQFLFEYFSETQRNKGNFPGRFSGRQFSNSRSEMNVSTLELGDSALYLCASSLNPPGTGASDTQYFGPGTRLTVL.

V gene TRBV30 combines with J gene TRBJ2-5; D is unresolved. The V end lost 1 base, the J end lost 5 bases, and 5 bases lay between the germline ends. Germline assignment: CDR1 GTSNPN and CDR2 SVGIG (reference sequence). This CDR3 region has 11 residues. CDR3 protein: CAWSGAETQYF. CDR3 sequence (DNA): TGTGCCTGGAGTGGGGCGGAGACCCAGTACTTC.

This chain connects TRBV15 to TRBJ2-5; D is unresolved. Germline V gene data show CDR1 as LNHNV and CDR2 as YYDKDF (reference sequence). Trimming left V 1 base short and J 7 bases short, with 4 bases between. This CDR3 comprises 11 residues. The CDR3 loop is CATSRVGTQYF. CDR3 in DNA: TGTGCCACCAGCAGAGTGGGGACCCAGTACTTC.

This CDR3 reads CASSPNRGEQYF. CDR3 DNA sequence: TGCGCCAGCAGCCCGAACAGGGGCGAGCAGTACTTC. The chain uses TRBV5-1 and TRBJ2-7; 7 bases are shared with TRBD1. The CDR3 loop spans 12 amino acids. Germline V gene lookup returns CDR1 SGHRS and CDR2 YFSETQ. With 4 bases clipped from V and 6 bases from J, the junction kept 4 bases outside the gene matches.

This clone was detected only once. The chain joins TRBV2 to TRBJ2-3; D unresolved. Germline-derived CDR1 and CDR2 are SNHLY and FYNNEI. V lost 3 bases and J 7 bases, leaving 14 bases between the germline ends. The CDR3 spans 14 residues. The CDR3 DNA sequence: TGTGCCAGCAGTGATGGTAGAGTTGCGAATACGCAGTATTTT. Translating it yields CASSDGRVANTQYF.

With regard to this clone: With a much larger clone just one base away, this may be a read error. This chain connects TRBV5-1 to TRBJ2-7; 8 positions match TRBD1. This CDR3 is 13 amino acids long. CDR1 is SGHRS, CDR2 YFSETQ, per germline. With V trimmed by 3 bases and J by 3 bases, 2 bases remained unmatched. For the CDR3, the DNA is TGCGCCAGCAGCTCCGGACAGGGCTACGAGCAGTACTTC. It specifies CASSSGQGYEQYF.

The chain uses TRBV30 and TRBJ2-2; D may be TRBD2 (5 bases). Germline V gene data show CDR1 as GTSNPN and CDR2 as SVGIG (reference sequence). Trimming left V 2 bases short and J 6 bases short, with 16 bases between. This CDR3 contains 15 residues. CDR3 bases: TGTGCCTGGAGTACCGAGACTATCAGACCCGGGGAGCTGTTTTTT. It is translated as CAWSTETIRPGELFF.

The V call is TRBV19, the J call TRBJ2-7; 12 bases are shared with TRBD2. The CDR3 runs 14 residues. V lost 5 bases, J lost 3 bases, and 2 bases stayed unmatched. Per the germline V gene, CDR1 is LNHDA and CDR2 is SQIVND (reference sequence). For the CDR3, the DNA is TGTGCCAGTAGTCCTAGCGGGAGGGTCTACGAGCAGTACTTC. Its translation: CASSPSGRVYEQYF.

This rearrangement joins TRBV10-3 to TRBJ2-2; 10 nucleotides match TRBD2. CDR1 ENHRY and CDR2 SYGVKD come from the germline V gene. The trim removed 6 bases at V and 0 bases at J, leaving 7 bases unmatched. CDR3 length equals 17 residues. The CDR3 DNA sequence: TGTGCCATCAGAAGTCTTAGCGGGGGGTCGAACACCGGGGAGCTGTTTTTT. Amino acids: CAIRSLSGGSNTGELFF.

As to this clone: Other nucleotide sequences from this sample produce the same CDR3. The V gene is TRBV6-6, the J gene TRBJ1-1; no firm D call. V lost 0 bases and J lost 1, with 9 bases in between. Germline lookup yields CDR1 MNHNY and CDR2 SVGAGI (reference sequence). CDR3 size: 15 residues. This chain's CDR3 is CASSYSSHGNTEAFF. The CDR3 DNA reads as TGTGCCAGCAGTTACTCCTCTCACGGGAACACTGAAGCTTTCTTT.

V gene TRBV5-1 combines with J gene TRBJ1-4, with D hard to call. Between the trimmed V and J ends, which lost 1 base and 5 bases, there was a span of 9 bases. The CDR3 contains 14 residues. In germline, CDR1 is SGHRS, CDR2 YFSETQ. The CDR3: CASSLSPGNEKLFF. CDR3 bases: TGCGCCAGCAGCTTGTCACCGGGAAATGAAAAACTGTTTTTT.

The chain is built from TRBV10-3 and TRBJ2-1, with D possibly matching TRBD2 (6 bases). This CDR3 region has 16 residues. CDR1 is ENHRY and CDR2 is SYGVKD in the germline V gene. V gave up 3 bases and J gave up 3 bases, with 15 bases separating them. CDR3 in amino acids: CAISDIAGSGYNEQFF. The CDR3 nucleotides are TGTGCCATCAGTGATATCGCGGGATCGGGCTACAATGAGCAGTTCTTC.

The rearrangement joins TRBV28 to TRBJ1-5, with D possibly being TRBD1 (5 bases). Germline CDR1 reads MDHEN; CDR2 reads SYDVKM. V dropped 2 bases and J dropped 2 bases, with 10 bases sitting between them. There are 15 residues in the CDR3. In DNA form, the CDR3 reads TGTGCCAGCAGTTTACAGGGTGGAGGCAATCAGCCCCAGCATTTT. It specifies CASSLQGGGNQPQHF.

The chain recombines TRBV6-1 with TRBJ2-7; D is uncertain. V lost 0 bases, J lost 6 bases, and 9 bases lay in between. This CDR3 spans 13 amino acids. Germline CDR1 and CDR2: MNHNS and SASEGT. CDR3 sequence: CASSEAGKREQYF. The CDR3 region has the DNA TGTGCCAGCAGTGAAGCTGGGAAGCGCGAGCAGTACTTC.

This clone came up a few times. The chain combines TRBV18 with TRBJ1-1; a weak D match, TRBD1 (5 bases). The V end was cut by 4 bases, the J end by 7 bases, with 13 bases between. Germline assignment: CDR1 KGHSH and CDR2 LQKENI. The CDR3 has 13 residues. The CDR3 coding sequence is TGTGCCAGCTCACAGGGACCAGAGTTTGAAGCTTTCTTT. It translates to CASSQGPEFEAFF.

The genes are TRBV2 and TRBJ1-3; D remains unclear. CDR1 is SNHLY and CDR2 is FYNNEI in the germline V gene. Trimming left V 7 bases short and J 2 bases short, with 9 bases between. This CDR3 has 13 amino acids. The CDR3 DNA reads as TGTGCCAGCAAGGGTCTTCCTGGAAACACCATATATTTT. It is translated as CASKGLPGNTIYF.